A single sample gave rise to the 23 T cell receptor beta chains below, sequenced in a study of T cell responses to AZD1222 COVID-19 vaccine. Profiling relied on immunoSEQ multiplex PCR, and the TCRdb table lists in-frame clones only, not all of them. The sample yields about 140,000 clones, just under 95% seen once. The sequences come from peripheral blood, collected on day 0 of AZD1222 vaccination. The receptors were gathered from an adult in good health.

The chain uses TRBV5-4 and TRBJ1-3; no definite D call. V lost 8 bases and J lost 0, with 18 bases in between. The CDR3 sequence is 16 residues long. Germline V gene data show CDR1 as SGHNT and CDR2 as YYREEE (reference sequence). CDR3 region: CASKLGSPFSGNTIYF. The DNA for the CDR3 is TGTGCCAGTAAGCTTGGCAGCCCCTTCTCTGGAAACACCATATATTTT.

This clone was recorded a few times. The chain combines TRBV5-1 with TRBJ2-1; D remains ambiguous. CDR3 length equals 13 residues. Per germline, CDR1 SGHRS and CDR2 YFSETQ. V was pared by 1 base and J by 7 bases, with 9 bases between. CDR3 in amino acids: CASSLRADNEQFF. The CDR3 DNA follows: TGCGCCAGCAGCTTGAGGGCCGATAATGAGCAGTTCTTC. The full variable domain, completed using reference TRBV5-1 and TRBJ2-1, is KAGVTQTPRYLIKTRGQQVTLSCSPISGHRSVSWYQQTPGQGLQFLFEYFSETQRNKGNFPGRFSGRQFSNSRSEMNVSTLELGDSALYLCASSLRADNEQFFGPGTRLTVL.

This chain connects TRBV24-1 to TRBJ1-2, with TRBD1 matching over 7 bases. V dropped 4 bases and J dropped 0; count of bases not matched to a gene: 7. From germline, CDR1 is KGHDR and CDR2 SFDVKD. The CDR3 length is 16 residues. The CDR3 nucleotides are TGTGCCACCAGTGACCCTCGGACAGGAGCTAACTATGGCTACACCTTC. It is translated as CATSDPRTGANYGYTF.

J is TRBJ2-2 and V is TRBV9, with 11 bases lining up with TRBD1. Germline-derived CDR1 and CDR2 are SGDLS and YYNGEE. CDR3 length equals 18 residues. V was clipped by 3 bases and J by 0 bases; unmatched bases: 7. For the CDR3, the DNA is TGTGCCAGCAGCGGACGGACAGGGGGCTCCGCGAACACCGGGGAGCTGTTTTTT. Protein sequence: CASSGRTGGSANTGELFF.

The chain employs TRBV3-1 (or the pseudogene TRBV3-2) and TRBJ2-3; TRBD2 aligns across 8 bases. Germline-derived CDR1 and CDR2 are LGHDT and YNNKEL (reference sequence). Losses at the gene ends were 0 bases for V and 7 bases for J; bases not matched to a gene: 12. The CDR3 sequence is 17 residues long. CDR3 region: CASSQDPFPGGGNTQYF. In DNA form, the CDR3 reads TGTGCCAGCAGCCAAGATCCCTTCCCGGGGGGGGGAAATACGCAGTATTTT.

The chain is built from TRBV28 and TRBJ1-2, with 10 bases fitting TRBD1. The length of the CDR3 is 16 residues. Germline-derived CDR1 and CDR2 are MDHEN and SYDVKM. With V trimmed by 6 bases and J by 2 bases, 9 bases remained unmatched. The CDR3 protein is CASSPLGQGKNYGYTF. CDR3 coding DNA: TGTGCCAGCAGCCCCTTGGGACAGGGGAAAAACTATGGCTACACCTTC.

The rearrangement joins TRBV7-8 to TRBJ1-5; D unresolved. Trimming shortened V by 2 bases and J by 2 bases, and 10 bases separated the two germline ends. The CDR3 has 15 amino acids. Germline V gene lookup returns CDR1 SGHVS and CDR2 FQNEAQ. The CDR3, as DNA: TGTGCCAGCAGCTTAAGGGTCTGGGGCAATCAGCCCCAGCATTTT. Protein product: CASSLRVWGNQPQHF.

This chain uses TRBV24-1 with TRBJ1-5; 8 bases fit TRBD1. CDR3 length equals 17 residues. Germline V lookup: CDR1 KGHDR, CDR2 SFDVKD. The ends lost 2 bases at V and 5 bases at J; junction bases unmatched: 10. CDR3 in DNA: TGTGCCACCAGTGATTCTATAGGACAGGGATGGGATCAGCCCCAGCATTTT. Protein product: CATSDSIGQGWDQPQHF.

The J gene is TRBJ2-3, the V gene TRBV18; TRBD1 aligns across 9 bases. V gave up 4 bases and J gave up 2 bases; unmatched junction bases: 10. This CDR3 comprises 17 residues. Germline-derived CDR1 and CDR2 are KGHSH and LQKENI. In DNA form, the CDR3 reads TGTGCCAGCTCACTCGTCCCGGGACAGGGACCCACAGATACGCAGTATTTT. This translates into CASSLVPGQGPTDTQYF.

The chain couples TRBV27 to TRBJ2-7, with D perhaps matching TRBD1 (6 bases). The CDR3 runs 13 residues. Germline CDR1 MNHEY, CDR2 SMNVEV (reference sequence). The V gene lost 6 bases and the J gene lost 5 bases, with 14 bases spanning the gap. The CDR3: CASRPGVTNEQYF. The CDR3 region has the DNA TGTGCCAGCAGACCAGGGGTTACGAACGAGCAGTACTTC.

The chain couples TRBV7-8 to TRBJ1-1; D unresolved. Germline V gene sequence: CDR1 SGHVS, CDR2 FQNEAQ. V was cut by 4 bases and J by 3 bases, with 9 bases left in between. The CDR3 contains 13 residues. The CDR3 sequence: CASSSNTDTEAFF. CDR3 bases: TGTGCCAGCAGCTCGAACACCGACACTGAAGCTTTCTTT.

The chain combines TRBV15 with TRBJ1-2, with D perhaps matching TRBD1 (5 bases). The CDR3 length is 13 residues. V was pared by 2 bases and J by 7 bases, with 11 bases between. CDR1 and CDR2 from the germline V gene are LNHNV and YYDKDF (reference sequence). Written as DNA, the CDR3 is TGTGCCACCAGCAGACAGGGCCCTGGTGGCTACACCTTC. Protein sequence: CATSRQGPGGYTF.

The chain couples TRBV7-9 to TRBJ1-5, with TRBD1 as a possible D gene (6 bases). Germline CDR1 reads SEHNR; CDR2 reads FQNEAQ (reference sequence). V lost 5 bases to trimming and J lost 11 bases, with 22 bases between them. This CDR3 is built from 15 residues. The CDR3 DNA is TGTGCCAGCAGCCCCGCGGGGGGGCAACACTGGGCCCAGCATTTT. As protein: CASSPAGGQHWAQHF.

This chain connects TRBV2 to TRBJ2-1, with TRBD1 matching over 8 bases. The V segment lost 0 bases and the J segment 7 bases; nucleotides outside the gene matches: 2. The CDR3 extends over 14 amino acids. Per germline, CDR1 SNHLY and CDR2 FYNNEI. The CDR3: CASSEARQGNEQFF. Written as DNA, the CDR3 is TGTGCCAGCAGTGAAGCGCGACAGGGGAATGAGCAGTTCTTC.

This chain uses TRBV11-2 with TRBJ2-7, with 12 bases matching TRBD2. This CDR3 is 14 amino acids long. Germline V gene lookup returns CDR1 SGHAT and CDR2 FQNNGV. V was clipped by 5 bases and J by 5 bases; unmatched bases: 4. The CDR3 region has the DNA TGTGCCAGCAGCCGACTAGCGGGAGTTCACGAGCAGTACTTC. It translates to CASSRLAGVHEQYF.

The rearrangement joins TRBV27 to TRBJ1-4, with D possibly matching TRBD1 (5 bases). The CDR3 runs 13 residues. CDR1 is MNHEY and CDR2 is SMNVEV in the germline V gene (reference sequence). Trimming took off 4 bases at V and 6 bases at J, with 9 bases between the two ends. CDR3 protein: CASSSGIDEKLFF. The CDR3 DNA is TGTGCCAGCAGTTCAGGGATCGATGAAAAACTGTTTTTT. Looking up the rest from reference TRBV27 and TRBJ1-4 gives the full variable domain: EAQVTQNPRYLITVTGKKLTVTCSQNMNHEYMSWYRQDPGLGLRQIYYSMNVEVTDKGDVPEGYKVSRKEKRNFPLILESPSPNQTSLYFCASSSGIDEKLFFGSGTQLSVL.

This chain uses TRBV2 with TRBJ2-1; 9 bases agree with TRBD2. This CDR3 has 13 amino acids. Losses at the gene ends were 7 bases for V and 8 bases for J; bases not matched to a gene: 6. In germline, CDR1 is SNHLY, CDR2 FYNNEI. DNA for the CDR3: TGTGCCAGCAATCTAGCGGGAATCTATGAGCAGTTCTTC. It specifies CASNLAGIYEQFF.

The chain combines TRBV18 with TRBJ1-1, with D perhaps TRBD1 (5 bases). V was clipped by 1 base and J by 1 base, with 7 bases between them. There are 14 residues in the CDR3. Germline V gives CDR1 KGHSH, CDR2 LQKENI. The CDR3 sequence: CASSPQGQNTEAFF. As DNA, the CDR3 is TGTGCCAGCTCACCACAGGGGCAGAACACTGAAGCTTTCTTT.

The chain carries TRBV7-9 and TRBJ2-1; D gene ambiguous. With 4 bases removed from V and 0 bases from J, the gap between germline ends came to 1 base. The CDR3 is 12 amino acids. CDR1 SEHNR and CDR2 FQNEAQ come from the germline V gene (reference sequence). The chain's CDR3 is CASSYSYNEQFF. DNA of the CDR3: TGTGCCAGCAGCTACTCCTACAATGAGCAGTTCTTC.

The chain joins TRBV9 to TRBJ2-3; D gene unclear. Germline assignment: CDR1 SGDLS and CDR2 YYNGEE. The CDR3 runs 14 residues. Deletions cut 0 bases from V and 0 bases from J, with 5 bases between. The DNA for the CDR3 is TGTGCCAGCAGCGTAGTGCTGAGCACAGATACGCAGTATTTT. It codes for CASSVVLSTDTQYF. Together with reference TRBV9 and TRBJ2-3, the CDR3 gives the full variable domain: DSGVTQTPKHLITATGQRVTLRCSPRSGDLSVYWYQQSLDQGLQFLIQYYNGEERAKGNILERFSAQQFPDLHSELNLSSLELGDSALYFCASSVVLSTDTQYFGPGTRLTVL.

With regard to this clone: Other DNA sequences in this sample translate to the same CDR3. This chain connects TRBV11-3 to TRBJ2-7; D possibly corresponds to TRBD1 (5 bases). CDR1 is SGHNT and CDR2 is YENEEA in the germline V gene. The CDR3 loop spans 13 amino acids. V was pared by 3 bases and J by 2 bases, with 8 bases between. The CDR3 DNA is TGTGCCAGCAGCTTCACAGGCGCCTACGAGCAGTACTTC. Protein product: CASSFTGAYEQYF.

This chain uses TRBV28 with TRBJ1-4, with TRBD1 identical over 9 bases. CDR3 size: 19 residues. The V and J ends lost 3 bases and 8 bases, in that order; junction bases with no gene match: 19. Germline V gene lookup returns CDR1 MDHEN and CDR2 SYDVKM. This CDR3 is CASSFVPGQGPPRQEKLFF. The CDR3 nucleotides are TGTGCCAGCAGTTTCGTCCCGGGACAGGGCCCGCCTAGGCAAGAAAAACTGTTTTTT.

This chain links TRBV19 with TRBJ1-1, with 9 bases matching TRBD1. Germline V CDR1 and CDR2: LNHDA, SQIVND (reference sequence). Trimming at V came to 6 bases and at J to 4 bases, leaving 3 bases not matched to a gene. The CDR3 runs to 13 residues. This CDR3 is CASSWTGVTEAFF. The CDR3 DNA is TGTGCCAGTAGCTGGACAGGGGTCACTGAAGCTTTCTTT.